The text below deals with one T cell receptor (beta chain). Its target is not known. These data belong to a study of graft-versus-host responses after intestinal transplantation. Here immunoSEQ multiplex PCR was the method, and the copy in TCRdb shows in-frame clones only, minus some. The sample yields about 93,000 clones, over 85% seen once. CDR1 and CDR2 (germline): SGHDT, YYEEEE. V was pared by 5 bases and J by 2 bases, with 4 bases of the junction left unmatched. CDR3 length: 14 amino acids. The material was unstimulated CD8+ T cells sorted from spleen or lymph node cells, obtained before intestinal transplant. The rearrangement uses TRBV5-6 and TRBJ2-7; 10 nucleotides match TRBD1. The TCR originated in a human donor who received an intestinal transplant. The CDR3 nucleotides are TGTGCCAGCAGGGCCGGGACAGGGGCCTACGAGCAGTACTTC. This translates into CASRAGTGAYEQYF. Together with reference TRBV5-6 and TRBJ2-7, the CDR3 gives the full variable domain: DAGVTQSPTHLIKTRGQQVTLRCSPKSGHDTVSWYQQALGQGPQFIFQYYEEEERQRGNFPDRFSGHQFPNYSSELNVNALLLGDSALYLCASRAGTGAYEQYFGPGTRLTVT.